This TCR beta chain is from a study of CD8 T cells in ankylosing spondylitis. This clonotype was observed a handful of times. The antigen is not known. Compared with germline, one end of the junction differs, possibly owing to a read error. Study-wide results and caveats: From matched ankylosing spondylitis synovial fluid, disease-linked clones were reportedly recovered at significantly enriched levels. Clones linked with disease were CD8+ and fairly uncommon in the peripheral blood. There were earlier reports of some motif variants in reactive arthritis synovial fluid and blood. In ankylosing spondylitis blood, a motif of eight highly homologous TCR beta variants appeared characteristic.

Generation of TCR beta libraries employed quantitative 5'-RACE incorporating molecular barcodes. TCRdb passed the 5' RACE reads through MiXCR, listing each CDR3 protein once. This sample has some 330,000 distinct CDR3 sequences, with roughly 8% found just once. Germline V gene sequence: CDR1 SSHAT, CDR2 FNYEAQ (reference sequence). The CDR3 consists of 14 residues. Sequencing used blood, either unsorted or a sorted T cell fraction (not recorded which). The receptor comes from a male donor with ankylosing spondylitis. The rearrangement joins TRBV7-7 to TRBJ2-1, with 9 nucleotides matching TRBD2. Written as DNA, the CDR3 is TGTGCTAGCAGCTTGATAGCGGGAGCTAATGAGCAGTTCTTC. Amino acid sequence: CASSLIAGANEQFF.